These T cell receptor beta chains were read from a single sample in a study of T cell changes during pregnancy in multiple sclerosis. The protocol was immunoSEQ multiplex PCR, while the TCRdb copy is restricted to in-frame clones and leaves out a portion. Counted here are about 63,000 clones, 93% occurring once; the ten biggest clones make up roughly 3.1%. This material consisted of CD8+ T cells from peripheral blood mononuclear cells, taken in the second trimester of pregnancy. The receptors here all came from a female donor with multiple sclerosis, enrolled in a pregnancy study. Each CDR3 is given with its conserved first and last residue. D genes are given only for firm matches. Expanded clones get a size class; other rows say once, few or many, or leave the size out.

abundance,d_gene,j_gene,v_gene,len,CDR3nt,CDR3aa
NA,TRBD1,TRBJ2-7,TRBV7-9,15,TGTGCCAGCAGCTTACAACGGGACAGGGGCCACGAGCAGTACTTC,CASSLQRDRGHEQYF
NA,TRBD2,TRBJ2-3,TRBV2,17,TGTGCCAGCAGCCGTAGACTAGCGGGCACTAGCACAGATACGCAGTATTTT,CASSRRLAGTSTDTQYF
NA,NA,TRBJ1-5,TRBV19,15,TGTGCCAGTAGTACATTTACCGGGATCGATCAGCCCCAGCATTTT,CASSTFTGIDQPQHF
NA,NA,TRBJ1-2,TRBV28,13,TGTGCCAGCAGTTCTCCCTGGAGTCGGGGCTACACCTTC,CASSSPWSRGYTF
NA,TRBD1,TRBJ1-2,TRBV6-5,16,TGTGCCAGCAGTTTTGGGGCCGGGACAGGGGGCCATGGCTACACCTTC,CASSFGAGTGGHGYTF
NA,TRBD1,TRBJ2-1,TRBV4-3,15,TGCGCCAGCAGCCAAGAGGGGACAGGGGTCCATGAGCAGTTCTTC,CASSQEGTGVHEQFF
NA,TRBD1,TRBJ2-2,TRBV9,13,TGTGCCAGCAGCCAGGGGGCGACCGGGGAGCTGTTTTTT,CASSQGATGELFF
NA,NA,TRBJ1-5,TRBV4-1,14,TGCGCCAGCAGCCCTACTCAGGGCAATCAGCCCCAGCATTTT,CASSPTQGNQPQHF
NA,NA,TRBJ2-2,TRBV2,15,TGTGCCAGCAGCCCAGGCTCAGGGGATCACGGGGAGCTGTTTTTT,CASSPGSGDHGELFF
NA,NA,TRBJ2-7,TRBV13,14,TGTGCCAGCAGCTTCTCCGGGGTTACCTACGAGCAGTACTTC,CASSFSGVTYEQYF
NA,TRBD2,TRBJ2-1,TRBV13,16,TGTGCCAGCAGCTCCAGAAGCGGGAGGAACTACAATGAGCAGTTCTTC,CASSSRSGRNYNEQFF
once,NA,TRBJ2-3,TRBV6-1,14,TGTGCCAGCGTACGGGACTTCTCCACAGATACGCAGTATTTT,CASVRDFSTDTQYF
NA,NA,TRBJ2-2,TRBV29-1,10,TGCAGCGGGGGGGACGGGGAGCTGTTTTTT,CSGGDGELFF
NA,NA,TRBJ2-3,TRBV11-2,14,TGTGCCAGCAGCTTAGGGAGCAGCACAGATACGCAGTATTTT,CASSLGSSTDTQYF
NA,NA,TRBJ1-5,TRBV9,15,TGTGCCAGCAGCGTAGTCCCAGATAGCAATCAGCCCCAGCATTTT,CASSVVPDSNQPQHF
NA,TRBD2,TRBJ2-7,TRBV5-5,17,TGTGCCAGCAGCTTGATCGGGCCGGGACTAGCGGGAGATGAGCAGTACTTC,CASSLIGPGLAGDEQYF
NA,TRBD2,TRBJ2-1,TRBV28,15,TGTGCCAGCAAGTTAGCGGGGGTCTCCTACAATGAGCAGTTCTTC,CASKLAGVSYNEQFF
once,NA,TRBJ2-7,TRBV4-2,14,TGTGCCAGCAGCCAATTGACGGGAACCTACGAGCAGTACTTC,CASSQLTGTYEQYF
once,NA,TRBJ2-1,TRBV27,13,TGTGCCAGCAGTTTATCGAGGGCGGGAAGGGAGTTCTTC,CASSLSRAGREFF
NA,NA,TRBJ2-7,TRBV5-6,15,TGTGCCAGCAGCTTGGTCTCTCTCTCGGGGAACGAGCAGTACTTC,CASSLVSLSGNEQYF
NA,TRBD1,TRBJ1-1,TRBV12-5,14,TGTGCTAGTGGTTCGGGACAGTATAACACTGAAGCTTTCTTT,CASGSGQYNTEAFF
NA,TRBD2,TRBJ2-7,TRBV10-3,14,TGTGCCGCTCAGACTAGCGGGACAACGTACGAGCAGTACTTC,CAAQTSGTTYEQYF
once,NA,TRBJ1-5,TRBV27,14,TGTGCCAGCAGTTCAGGGTTGAGCAATCAGCCCCAGCATTTT,CASSSGLSNQPQHF
NA,NA,TRBJ2-7,TRBV5-1,14,TGCGCCAGCAGCTTGGAACAGGCCGCCTACGAGCAGTACTTC,CASSLEQAAYEQYF
NA,TRBD2,TRBJ2-3,TRBV4-3,14,TGCGCCAGCAGCGATGGGACTAGCGGGGTAACGCAGTATTTT,CASSDGTSGVTQYF
NA,NA,TRBJ1-1,TRBV6-5,16,TGTGCCAGCAGTTACCCCCTCGAAGGGGGTGGAACTGAAGCTTTCTTT,CASSYPLEGGGTEAFF
once,NA,TRBJ1-1,TRBV29-1,12,TGCAGCGTACAGGGCGTGAGCACTGAAGCTTTCTTT,CSVQGVSTEAFF
NA,TRBD2,TRBJ2-7,TRBV5-6,15,TGTGCCAGCAGCTTGGGGGGGACTATTTCCTACGAGCAGTACTTC,CASSLGGTISYEQYF
NA,TRBD2,TRBJ2-1,TRBV7-9,15,TGTGCCAGCAGGGGGCAAGCGGGAGGGTTCAATGAGCAGTTCTTC,CASRGQAGGFNEQFF
NA,NA,TRBJ1-1,TRBV5-4,14,TGTGCCAGCAACTCCCGGGGGGGTGACACTGAAGCTTTCTTT,CASNSRGGDTEAFF
NA,NA,TRBJ2-1,TRBV19,13,TGTGCCAGTAGTCGACTGTCCTACAATGAGCAGTTCTTC,CASSRLSYNEQFF
NA,TRBD1,TRBJ2-7,TRBV5-4,14,TGTGCCAGCGGAAAAGGACAGGGGGTCTACGAGCAGTACTTC,CASGKGQGVYEQYF
NA,TRBD2,TRBJ2-3,TRBV5-6,18,TGTGCCAGCAGCTTGAGTCCGTGGGGACTAGCTCCCACAGATACGCAGTATTTT,CASSLSPWGLAPTDTQYF
NA,NA,TRBJ1-1,TRBV30,13,TGTGCCTGGAGTGATGGGGCTAGAACTGAAGCTTTCTTT,CAWSDGARTEAFF
NA,NA,TRBJ1-2,TRBV15,16,TGTGCCACCAGCAGGGAAGCGGGGGTTGCTAACTATGGCTACACCTTC,CATSREAGVANYGYTF